This T cell receptor (beta chain) was identified during a study of blood T cell repertoires in COVID-19. There are a few counts of this clone. V was cut by 1 base and J by 0 bases, with 10 bases left in between. Per the germline V gene, CDR1 is SGHVS and CDR2 is FQNEAQ. The CDR3 covers 15 residues. TCRdb keeps only in-frame clones here, not all; method: immunoSEQ multiplex PCR. The sample lists some 160,000 clones, approximately 80% occurring once. This clonotype originated in a woman aged 40 to 50 who had recovered from COVID-19. V is TRBV7-8 and J is TRBJ2-7; tentatively, D is TRBD2 (5 bases). What was sequenced was PBMCs or T cells enriched from blood (not recorded which). The CDR3 spells CASSLGAGSSYEQYF. CDR3 nucleotides: TGTGCCAGCAGCTTAGGGGCGGGTTCCTCCTACGAGCAGTACTTC.